This paragraph covers one T cell receptor beta chain sequence. Its antigen is not known. The data are from a study of cytomegalovirus exposure and HLA in healthy donors. Study-level results: Later analysis placed DRB1 highest and HLA-C lowest in TCR association rates, which differed by HLA locus. Some TCR beta chains (164 of them) were listed as cytomegalovirus-associated.

The PCR made use of 60 Vbeta and 13 Jbeta primers. Sequencing was performed with immunoSEQ multiplex PCR; in TCRdb, only in-frame clones are kept and a portion is missing. This sample contains approximately 150,000 clones. The sequenced material came from PBMCs. This TCR derives from a woman aged 40 to 55 in good health and CMV-seronegative.

The CDR3 nucleotides read TGTGCCAGCAGCACCGCAACCGGGACAGGGACCTACAATGAGCAGTTCTTC. Translating it yields CASSTATGTGTYNEQFF. This chain links TRBV7-9 with TRBJ2-1, with 9 bases identical to TRBD1. Germline CDR1 SEHNR, CDR2 FQNEAQ (reference sequence). The CDR3 runs to 17 residues. Trimming cost V 5 bases and J 2 bases; bases outside gene matches: 10.